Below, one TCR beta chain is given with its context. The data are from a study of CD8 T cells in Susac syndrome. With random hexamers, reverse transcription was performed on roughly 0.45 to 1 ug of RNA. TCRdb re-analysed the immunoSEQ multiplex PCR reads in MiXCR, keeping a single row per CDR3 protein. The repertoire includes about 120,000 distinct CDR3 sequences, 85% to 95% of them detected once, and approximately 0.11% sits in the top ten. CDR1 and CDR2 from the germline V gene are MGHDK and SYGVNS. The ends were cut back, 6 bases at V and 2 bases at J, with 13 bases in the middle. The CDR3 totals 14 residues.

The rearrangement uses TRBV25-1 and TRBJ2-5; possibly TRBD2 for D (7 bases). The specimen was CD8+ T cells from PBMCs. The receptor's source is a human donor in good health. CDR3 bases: TGTGCCAGCAGCCGCGGGGGCACTCAAGAGACCCAGTACTTC. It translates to CASSRGGTQETQYF.